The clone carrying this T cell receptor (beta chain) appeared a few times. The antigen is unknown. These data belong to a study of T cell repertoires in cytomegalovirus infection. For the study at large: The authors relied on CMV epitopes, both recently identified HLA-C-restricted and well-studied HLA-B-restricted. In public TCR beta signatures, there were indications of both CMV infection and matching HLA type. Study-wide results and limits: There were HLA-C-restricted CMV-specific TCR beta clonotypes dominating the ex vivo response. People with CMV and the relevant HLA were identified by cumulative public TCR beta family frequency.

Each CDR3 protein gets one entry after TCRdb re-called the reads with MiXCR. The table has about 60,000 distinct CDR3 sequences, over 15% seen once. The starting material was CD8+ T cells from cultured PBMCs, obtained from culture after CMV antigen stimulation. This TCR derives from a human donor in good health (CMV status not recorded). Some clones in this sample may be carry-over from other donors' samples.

The CDR3 protein is CASSPSGGRDTDTQYF. As DNA, the CDR3 is TGTGCCAGCAGCCCGTCGGGGGGAAGGGACACAGATACGCAGTATTTT. The gene calls are TRBV7-9 and TRBJ2-3, with 7 positions matching TRBD2. The junction had 10 bases not matched to a gene; V was cut back by 5 bases and J by 2 bases. This CDR3 has 16 residues. Germline V CDR1 and CDR2: SEHNR, FQNEAQ (reference sequence). The full variable domain, its missing parts supplied by reference TRBV7-9 and TRBJ2-3, is DTGVSQNPRHKITKRGQNVTFRCDPISEHNRLYWYRQTLGQGPEFLTYFQNEAQLEKSRLLSDRFSAERPKGSFSTLEIQRTEQGDSAMYLCASSPSGGRDTDTQYFGPGTRLTVL.